This T cell receptor beta chain was profiled in a study of OX40 agonist ivuxolimab in advanced cancers. Study overall: Among those treated, three patients had partial responses, one with hepatocellular carcinoma and two with cutaneous melanoma.

This clone was counted between two and nine times. Assay: immunoSEQ multiplex PCR; the TCRdb copy retains only in-frame clones and omits some. The sample has fewer than 25,000 clones, around 77% seen once; the top ten hold about 17%. Germline CDR1 SGHVS, CDR2 FQNEAQ. The CDR3 sequence is 12 residues long. V lost 7 bases to trimming and J lost 12 bases, with 19 bases between them. The chain uses TRBV7-8 and TRBJ2-7; D is unresolved. This TCR was sampled from an adult with an advanced solid tumor such as melanoma, head and neck, liver or kidney cancer. Specimen: CD4+ or CD8+ T cells sorted from blood, collected in a trial of the OX40 agonist ivuxolimab. The CDR3 sequence is CASNLMDPFLYF. DNA for the CDR3: TGTGCCAGCAATCTCATGGACCCATTCCTGTACTTC.